This is a list of T cell receptor beta chains from one sample in a study of T cell responses to AZD1222 COVID-19 vaccine. Data came from immunoSEQ multiplex PCR; TCRdb stores just in-frame clones and leaves some out. Here the sample spans tens of thousands of clones, about 87% being singletons. The sample here was peripheral blood, taken on day 0 of AZD1222 vaccination. The receptors originated from an adult in good health. Each CDR3 is given with its conserved first and last residue. Each record gives: J gene, V gene, CDR3 protein.

J: TRBJ2-7
V: TRBV7-2
CDR3: CATSLKGGYEQYF

J: TRBJ1-5
V: TRBV19
CDR3: CASNGAGGIVWDQPQHF

J: TRBJ2-5
V: TRBV19
CDR3: CASSTRETQYF

J: TRBJ1-2
V: TRBV19
CDR3: CASSIDRVYYGYTF

J: TRBJ1-2
V: TRBV5-6
CDR3: CASSLSPGQGYGYTF

J: TRBJ1-1
V: TRBV5-4
CDR3: CACYALTVERNTEAFF

J: TRBJ1-1
V: TRBV25-1
CDR3: CASSALLPPDREGAEAFF

J: TRBJ1-1
V: TRBV5-8
CDR3: CASSFIDMNTEAFF

J: TRBJ1-5
V: TRBV23-1
CDR3: CASSRNGDLPQHF

J: TRBJ2-3
V: TRBV28
CDR3: CASTSSWDTQYF

J: TRBJ2-1
V: TRBV25-1
CDR3: CASSESSGRGGSYNEQFF

J: TRBJ2-7
V: TRBV18
CDR3: CASSPILAEGEQYF

J: TRBJ2-1
V: TRBV20-1
CDR3: CSAGEQFF

J: TRBJ2-5
V: TRBV21-1
CDR3: CASSILPGGRNQETQYF

J: TRBJ2-1
V: TRBV7-9
CDR3: CASSTQGGGLEGQFF

J: TRBJ2-1
V: TRBV11-3
CDR3: CASSLTSGAYNEQFF

J: TRBJ2-7
V: TRBV30
CDR3: CAWRETGGTYEQYF

J: TRBJ1-3
V: TRBV6-2/TRBV6-3
CDR3: CASSWRGPNSGNTIYF

J: TRBJ1-1
V: TRBV7-3
CDR3: CASSAQGASTEAFF

J: TRBJ1-2
V: TRBV3-1/TRBV3-2
CDR3: CASSQDVTGGRGYTF

J: TRBJ2-2
V: TRBV5-1
CDR3: CASSLWGSGELFF

J: TRBJ1-2
V: TRBV21-1
CDR3: CASSKERQTYGYTF

J: TRBJ2-7
V: TRBV12-2
CDR3: CASRLAEDGGLFYEQYF

J: TRBJ2-3
V: TRBV7-2
CDR3: CASSPIGQPPTDTQYF

J: TRBJ2-2
V: TRBV9
CDR3: CASSAGTSGRGGNTGELFF

J: TRBJ1-1
V: TRBV20-1
CDR3: CSAPLNTEAFF

J: TRBJ1-1
V: TRBV4-2
CDR3: CASSQLQGKGTEAFF

J: TRBJ2-5
V: TRBV7-2
CDR3: CASSPSGLAGGETQYF

J: TRBJ1-5
V: TRBV5-8
CDR3: CASSLEAGISNQPQHF